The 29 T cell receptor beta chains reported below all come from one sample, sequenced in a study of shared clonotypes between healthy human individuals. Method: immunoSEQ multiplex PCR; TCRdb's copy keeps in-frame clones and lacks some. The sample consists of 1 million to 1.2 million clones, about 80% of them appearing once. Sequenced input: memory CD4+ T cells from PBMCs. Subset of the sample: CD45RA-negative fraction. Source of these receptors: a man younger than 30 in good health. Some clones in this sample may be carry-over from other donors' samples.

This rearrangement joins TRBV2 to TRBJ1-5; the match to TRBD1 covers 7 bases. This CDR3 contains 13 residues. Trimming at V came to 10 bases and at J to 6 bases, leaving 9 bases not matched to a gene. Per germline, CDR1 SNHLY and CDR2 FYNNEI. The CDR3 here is CATSRGQSQPQHF. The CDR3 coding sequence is TGTGCCACTAGTAGGGGGCAAAGTCAGCCCCAGCATTTT.

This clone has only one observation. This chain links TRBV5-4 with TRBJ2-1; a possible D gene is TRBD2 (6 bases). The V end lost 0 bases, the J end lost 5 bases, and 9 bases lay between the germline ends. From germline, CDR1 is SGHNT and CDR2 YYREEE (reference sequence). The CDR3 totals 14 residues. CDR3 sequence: CASSLAGRDNEQFF. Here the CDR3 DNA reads TGTGCCAGCAGCTTGGCCGGGAGAGACAATGAGCAGTTCTTC.

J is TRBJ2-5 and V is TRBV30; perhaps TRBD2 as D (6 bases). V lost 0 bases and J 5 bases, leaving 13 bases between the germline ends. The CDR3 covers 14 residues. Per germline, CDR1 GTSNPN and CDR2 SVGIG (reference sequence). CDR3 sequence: CAWSVPRGTETQYF. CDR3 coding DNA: TGTGCCTGGAGTGTACCCCGCGGGACGGAGACCCAGTACTTC. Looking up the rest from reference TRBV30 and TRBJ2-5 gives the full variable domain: SQTIHQWPATLVQPVGSPLSLECTVEGTSNPNLYWYRQAAGRGLQLLFYSVGIGQISSEVPQNLSASRPQDRQFILSSKKLLLSDSGFYLCAWSVPRGTETQYFGPGTRLLVL.

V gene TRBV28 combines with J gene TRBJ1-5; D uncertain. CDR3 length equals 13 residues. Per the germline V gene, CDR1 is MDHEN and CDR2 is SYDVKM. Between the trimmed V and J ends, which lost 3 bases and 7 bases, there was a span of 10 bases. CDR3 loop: CASSFTKRQPQHF. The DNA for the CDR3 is TGTGCCAGCAGTTTCACTAAACGGCAGCCCCAGCATTTT.

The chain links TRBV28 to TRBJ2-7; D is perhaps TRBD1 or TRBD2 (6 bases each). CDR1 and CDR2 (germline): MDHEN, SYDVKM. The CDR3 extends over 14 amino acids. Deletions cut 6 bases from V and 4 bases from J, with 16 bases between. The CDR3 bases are TGTGCCAGCAGACAGGGAGGACCCCGGTACGAGCAGTACTTC. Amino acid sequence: CASRQGGPRYEQYF.

In DNA, the CDR3 is TGTGCCAGTAGGAGAGACTTCTATGGCTACACCTTC. Translating it yields CASRRDFYGYTF. The rearrangement uses TRBV19 and TRBJ1-2; no clear D gene. The CDR3 extends over 12 amino acids. V lost 6 bases and J lost 4, with 9 bases in between. The germline V gene has CDR1 LNHDA and CDR2 SQIVND (reference sequence).

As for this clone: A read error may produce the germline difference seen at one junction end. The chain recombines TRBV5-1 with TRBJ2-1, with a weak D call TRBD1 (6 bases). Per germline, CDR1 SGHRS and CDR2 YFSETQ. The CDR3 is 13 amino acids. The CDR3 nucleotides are TGCGCCAGCAGGTTGGACAGTTACAATGAGCAGTTCTTC. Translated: CASRLDSYNEQFF.

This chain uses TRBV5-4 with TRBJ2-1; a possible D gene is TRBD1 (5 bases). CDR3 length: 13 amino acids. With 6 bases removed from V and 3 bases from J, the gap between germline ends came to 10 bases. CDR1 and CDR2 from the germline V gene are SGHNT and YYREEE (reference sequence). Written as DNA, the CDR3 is TGTGCCAGCACCGAAGACAGCTACAATGAGCAGTTCTTC. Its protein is CASTEDSYNEQFF.

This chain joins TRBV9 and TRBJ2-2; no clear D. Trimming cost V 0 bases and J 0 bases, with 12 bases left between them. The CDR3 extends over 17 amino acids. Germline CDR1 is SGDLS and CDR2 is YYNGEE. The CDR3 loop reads CASSVAGQFANTGELFF. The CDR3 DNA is TGTGCCAGCAGCGTAGCTGGTCAGTTCGCGAACACCGGGGAGCTGTTTTTT.

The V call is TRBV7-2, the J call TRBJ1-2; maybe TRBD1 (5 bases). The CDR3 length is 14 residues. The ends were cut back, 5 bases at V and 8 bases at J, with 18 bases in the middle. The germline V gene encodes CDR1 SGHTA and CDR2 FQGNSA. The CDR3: CASSRRTLSEGYTF. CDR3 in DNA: TGTGCCAGCAGCCGACGGACACTATCGGAGGGCTACACCTTC. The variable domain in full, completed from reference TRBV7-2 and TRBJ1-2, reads GAGVSQSPSNKVTEKGKDVELRCDPISGHTALYWYRQSLGQGLEFLIYFQGNSAPDKSGLPSDRFSAERTGGSVSTLTIQRTQQEDSAVYLCASSRRTLSEGYTFGSGTRLTVV.

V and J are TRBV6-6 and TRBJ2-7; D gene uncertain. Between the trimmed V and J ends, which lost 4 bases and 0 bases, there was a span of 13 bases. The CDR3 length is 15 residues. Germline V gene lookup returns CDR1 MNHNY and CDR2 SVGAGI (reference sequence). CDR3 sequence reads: CASSLGQAFSYEQYF. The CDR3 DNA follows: TGTGCCAGCAGTTTGGGCCAGGCCTTCTCCTACGAGCAGTACTTC.

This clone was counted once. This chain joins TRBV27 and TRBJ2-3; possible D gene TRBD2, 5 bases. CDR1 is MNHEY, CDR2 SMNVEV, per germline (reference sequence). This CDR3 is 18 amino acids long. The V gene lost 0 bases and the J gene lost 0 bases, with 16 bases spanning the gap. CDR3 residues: CASSLSPLGGFSTDTQYF. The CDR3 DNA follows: TGTGCCAGCAGTTTATCCCCCCTCGGCGGGTTTAGCACAGATACGCAGTATTTT.

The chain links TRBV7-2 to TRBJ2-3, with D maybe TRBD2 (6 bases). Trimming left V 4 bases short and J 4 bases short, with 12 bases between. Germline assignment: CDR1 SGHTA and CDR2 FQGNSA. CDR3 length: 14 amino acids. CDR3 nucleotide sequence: TGTGCCAGCAGCTACCCAGGGACTCCAGATACGCAGTATTTT. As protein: CASSYPGTPDTQYF.

The CDR3 protein is CAISESASASYNEQFF. CDR3 sequence (DNA): TGTGCCATCAGTGAGTCAGCCAGTGCCTCCTACAATGAGCAGTTCTTC. The rearrangement joins TRBV10-3 to TRBJ2-1; D gene uncertain. Germline V gene lookup returns CDR1 ENHRY and CDR2 SYGVKD. Trimming pared 0 bases from V and 0 bases from J, leaving 9 bases between. This CDR3 comprises 16 residues.

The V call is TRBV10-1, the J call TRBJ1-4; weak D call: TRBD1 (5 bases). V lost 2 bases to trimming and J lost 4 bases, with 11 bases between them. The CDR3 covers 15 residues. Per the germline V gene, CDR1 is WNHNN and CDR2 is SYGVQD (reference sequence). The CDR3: CASSEGRRGNEKLFF. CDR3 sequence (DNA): TGCGCCAGCAGTGAGGGCCGGAGGGGTAATGAAAAACTGTTTTTT.

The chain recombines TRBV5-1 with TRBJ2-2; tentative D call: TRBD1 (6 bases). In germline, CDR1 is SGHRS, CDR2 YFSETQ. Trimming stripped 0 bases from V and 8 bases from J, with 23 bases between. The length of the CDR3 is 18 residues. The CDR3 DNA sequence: TGCGCCAGCAGCTTGGCCGATGGACAGAGACAGCCCACGGGGGAGCTGTTTTTT. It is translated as CASSLADGQRQPTGELFF. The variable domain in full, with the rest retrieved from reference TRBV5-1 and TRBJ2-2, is KAGVTQTPRYLIKTRGQQVTLSCSPISGHRSVSWYQQTPGQGLQFLFEYFSETQRNKGNFPGRFSGRQFSNSRSEMNVSTLELGDSALYLCASSLADGQRQPTGELFFGEGSRLTVL.

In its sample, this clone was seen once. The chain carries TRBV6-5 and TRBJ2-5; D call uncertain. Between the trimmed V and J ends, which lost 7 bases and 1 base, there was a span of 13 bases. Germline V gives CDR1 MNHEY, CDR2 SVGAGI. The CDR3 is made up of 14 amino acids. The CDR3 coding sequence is TGTGCCAGCAACACCTTAGGTACCCAAGAGACCCAGTACTTC. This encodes CASNTLGTQETQYF.

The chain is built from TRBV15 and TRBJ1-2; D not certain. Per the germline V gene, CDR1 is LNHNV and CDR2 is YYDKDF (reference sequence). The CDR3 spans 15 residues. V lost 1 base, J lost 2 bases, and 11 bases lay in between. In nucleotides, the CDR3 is TGTGCCACCAGCAGAGTCCGGGCCCCGAACTATGGCTACACCTTC. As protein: CATSRVRAPNYGYTF.

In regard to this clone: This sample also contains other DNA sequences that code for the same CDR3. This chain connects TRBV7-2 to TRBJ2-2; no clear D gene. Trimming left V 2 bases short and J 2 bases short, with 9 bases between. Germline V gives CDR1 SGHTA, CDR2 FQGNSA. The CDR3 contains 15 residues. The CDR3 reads CASSLSSTNTGELFF. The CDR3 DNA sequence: TGTGCCAGCAGCTTATCTTCTACTAACACCGGGGAGCTGTTTTTT.

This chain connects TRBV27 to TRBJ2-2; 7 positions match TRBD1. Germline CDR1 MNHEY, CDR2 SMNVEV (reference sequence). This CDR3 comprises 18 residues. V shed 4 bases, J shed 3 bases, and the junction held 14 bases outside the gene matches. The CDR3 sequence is CASSSILERTGYTGELFF. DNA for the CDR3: TGTGCCAGCAGTTCGATCCTTGAAAGGACAGGTTACACCGGGGAGCTGTTTTTT.

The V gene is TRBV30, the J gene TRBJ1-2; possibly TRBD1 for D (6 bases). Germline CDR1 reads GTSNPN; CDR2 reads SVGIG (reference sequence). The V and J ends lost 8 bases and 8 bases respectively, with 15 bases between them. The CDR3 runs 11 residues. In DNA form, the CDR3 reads TGTGCCAGAGAACAGGGAACAGGCTACACCTTC. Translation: CAREQGTGYTF. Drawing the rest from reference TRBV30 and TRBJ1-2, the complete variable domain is SQTIHQWPATLVQPVGSPLSLECTVEGTSNPNLYWYRQAAGRGLQLLFYSVGIGQISSEVPQNLSASRPQDRQFILSSKKLLLSDSGFYLCAREQGTGYTFGSGTRLTVV.

CDR3 DNA sequence: TGTGCCAGCAGCCCCCTGAGGGGGACTAGCACCGGGGAGCTGTTTTTT. It specifies CASSPLRGTSTGELFF. The V call is TRBV6-6, the J call TRBJ2-2, with 8 bases matching TRBD2. The CDR3 contains 16 residues. After removal of 6 bases from V and 4 bases from J, the junction contained 10 bases not matched to a gene. Germline-derived CDR1 and CDR2 are MNHNY and SVGAGI (reference sequence).

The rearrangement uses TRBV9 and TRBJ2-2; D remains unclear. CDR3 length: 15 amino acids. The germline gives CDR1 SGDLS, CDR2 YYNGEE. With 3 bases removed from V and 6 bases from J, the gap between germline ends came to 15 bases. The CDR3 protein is CASSALGVTAGELFF. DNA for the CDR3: TGTGCCAGCAGCGCCCTTGGGGTCACCGCCGGGGAGCTGTTTTTT.

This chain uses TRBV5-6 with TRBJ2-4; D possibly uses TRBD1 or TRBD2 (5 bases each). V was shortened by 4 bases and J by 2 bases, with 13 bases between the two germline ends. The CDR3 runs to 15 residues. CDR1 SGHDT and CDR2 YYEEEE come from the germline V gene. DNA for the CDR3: TGTGCCAGCAGCCCCGCCTGGGGGACCAAAAACATTCAGTACTTC. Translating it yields CASSPAWGTKNIQYF. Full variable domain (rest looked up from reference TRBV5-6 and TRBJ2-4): DAGVTQSPTHLIKTRGQQVTLRCSPKSGHDTVSWYQQALGQGPQFIFQYYEEEERQRGNFPDRFSGHQFPNYSSELNVNALLLGDSALYLCASSPAWGTKNIQYFGAGTRLSVL.

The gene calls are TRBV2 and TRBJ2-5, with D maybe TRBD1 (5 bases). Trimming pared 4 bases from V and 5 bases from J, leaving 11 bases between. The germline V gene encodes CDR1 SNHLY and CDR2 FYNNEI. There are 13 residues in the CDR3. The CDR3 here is CASSGQSLETQYF. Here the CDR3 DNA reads TGTGCCAGCAGTGGACAGTCCTTGGAGACCCAGTACTTC.

Here the CDR3 reads CASSLDGRVRGGEQYF. The DNA of the CDR3 is TGCGCCAGCAGCTTGGACGGACGCGTGCGAGGAGGGGAGCAGTACTTC. The chain is built from TRBV5-1 and TRBJ2-7, with a possible D match to TRBD2 (6 bases). The CDR3 length is 16 residues. Germline loops: CDR1 SGHRS, CDR2 YFSETQ. V was pared by 0 bases and J by 7 bases, with 20 bases between.

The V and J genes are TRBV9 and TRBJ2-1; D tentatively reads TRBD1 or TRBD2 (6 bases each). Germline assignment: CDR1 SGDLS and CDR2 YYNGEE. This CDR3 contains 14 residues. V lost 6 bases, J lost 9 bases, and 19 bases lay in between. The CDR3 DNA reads TGTGCCAGCAACTACGAAGGGGGGTATGCTGAGCAGTTCTTC. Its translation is CASNYEGGYAEQFF.

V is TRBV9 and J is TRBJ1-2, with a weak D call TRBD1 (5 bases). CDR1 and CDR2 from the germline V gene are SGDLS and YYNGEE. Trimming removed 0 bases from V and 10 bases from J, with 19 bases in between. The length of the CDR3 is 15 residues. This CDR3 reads CASSVGEGPRKFYTF. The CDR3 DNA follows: TGTGCCAGCAGCGTAGGCGAGGGGCCCCGGAAATTCTACACCTTC.

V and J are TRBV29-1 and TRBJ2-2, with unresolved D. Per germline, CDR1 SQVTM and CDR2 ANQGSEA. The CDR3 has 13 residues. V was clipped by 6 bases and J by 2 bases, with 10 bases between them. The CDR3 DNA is TGCAGCGTCGATAAAAGTAACACCGGGGAGCTGTTTTTT. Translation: CSVDKSNTGELFF.